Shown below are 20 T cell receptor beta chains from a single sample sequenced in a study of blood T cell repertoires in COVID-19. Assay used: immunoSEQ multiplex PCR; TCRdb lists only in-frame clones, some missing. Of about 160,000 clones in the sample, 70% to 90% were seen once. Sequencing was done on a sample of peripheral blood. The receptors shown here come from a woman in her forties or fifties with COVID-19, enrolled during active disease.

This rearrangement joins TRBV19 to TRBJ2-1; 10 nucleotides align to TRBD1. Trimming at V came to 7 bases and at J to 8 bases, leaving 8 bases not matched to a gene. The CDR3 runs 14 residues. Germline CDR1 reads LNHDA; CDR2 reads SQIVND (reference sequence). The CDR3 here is CASKPGQGWHEQFF. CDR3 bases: TGTGCCAGTAAACCGGGACAGGGGTGGCATGAGCAGTTCTTC.

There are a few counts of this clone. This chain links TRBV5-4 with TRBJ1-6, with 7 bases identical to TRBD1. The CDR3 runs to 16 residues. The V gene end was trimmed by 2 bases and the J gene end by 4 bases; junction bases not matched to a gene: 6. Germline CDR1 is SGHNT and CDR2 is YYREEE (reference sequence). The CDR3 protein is CASSLSPTGYNSPLHF. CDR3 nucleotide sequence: TGTGCCAGCAGCTTATCACCGACAGGGTATAATTCACCCCTCCACTTT.

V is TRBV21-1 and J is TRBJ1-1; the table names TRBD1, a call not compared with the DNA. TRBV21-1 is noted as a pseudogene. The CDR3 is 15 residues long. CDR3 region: CASSTRKGWNTEAFF. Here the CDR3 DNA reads TGTGCCAGCAGCACGAGGAAGGGGTGGAACACTGAAGCTTTCTTT.

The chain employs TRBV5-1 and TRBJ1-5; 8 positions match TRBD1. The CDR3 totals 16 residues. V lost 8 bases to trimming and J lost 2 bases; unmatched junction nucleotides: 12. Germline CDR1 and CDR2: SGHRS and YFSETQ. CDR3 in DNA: TGCGCCAGACCGGGACAGGTCGGGTCAGGCAATCAGCCCCAGCATTTT. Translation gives CARPGQVGSGNQPQHF.

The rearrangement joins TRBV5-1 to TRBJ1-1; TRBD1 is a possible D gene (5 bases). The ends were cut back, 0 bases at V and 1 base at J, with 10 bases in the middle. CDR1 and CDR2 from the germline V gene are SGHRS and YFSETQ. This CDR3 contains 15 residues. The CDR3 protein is CASSLDGAPNTEAFF. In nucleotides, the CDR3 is TGCGCCAGCAGCTTGGATGGGGCGCCGAACACTGAAGCTTTCTTT.

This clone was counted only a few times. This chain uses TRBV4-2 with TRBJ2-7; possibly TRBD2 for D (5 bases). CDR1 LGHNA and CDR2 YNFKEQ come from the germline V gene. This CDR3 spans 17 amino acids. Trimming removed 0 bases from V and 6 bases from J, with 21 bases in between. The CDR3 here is CASSQDRSASSSGEQYF. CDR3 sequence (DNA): TGTGCCAGCAGCCAAGATCGCTCCGCTAGCTCGTCCGGCGAGCAGTACTTC.

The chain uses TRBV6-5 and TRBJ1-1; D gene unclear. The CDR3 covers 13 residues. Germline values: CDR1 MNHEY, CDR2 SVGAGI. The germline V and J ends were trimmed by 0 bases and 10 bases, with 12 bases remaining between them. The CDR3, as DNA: TGTGCCAGCAGTTACTCCGGCAGGCTCGGAGCTTTCTTT. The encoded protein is CASSYSGRLGAFF.

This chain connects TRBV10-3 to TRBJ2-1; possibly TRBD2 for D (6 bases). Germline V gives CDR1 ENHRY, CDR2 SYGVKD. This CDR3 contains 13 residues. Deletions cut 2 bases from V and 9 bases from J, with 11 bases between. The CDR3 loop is CAISETPGVEQFF. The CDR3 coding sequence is TGTGCCATCAGTGAGACGCCGGGGGTTGAGCAGTTCTTC.

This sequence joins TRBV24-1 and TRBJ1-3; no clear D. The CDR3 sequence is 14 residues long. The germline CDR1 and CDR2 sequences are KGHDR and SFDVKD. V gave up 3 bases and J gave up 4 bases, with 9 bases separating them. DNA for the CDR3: TGTGCCACCAGTGATGCAGGAGGCGGAAACACCATATATTTT. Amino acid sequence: CATSDAGGGNTIYF.

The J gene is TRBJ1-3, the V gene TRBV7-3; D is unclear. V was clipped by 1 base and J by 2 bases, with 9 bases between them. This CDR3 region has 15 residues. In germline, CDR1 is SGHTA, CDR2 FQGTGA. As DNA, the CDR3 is TGTGCCAGCAGCTTAAGGGCAGGCCCTGGAAACACCATATATTTT. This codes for CASSLRAGPGNTIYF.

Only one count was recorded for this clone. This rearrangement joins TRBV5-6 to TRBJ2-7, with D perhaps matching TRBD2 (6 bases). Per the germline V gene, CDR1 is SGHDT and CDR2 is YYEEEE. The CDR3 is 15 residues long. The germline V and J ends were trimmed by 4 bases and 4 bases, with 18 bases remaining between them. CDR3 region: CASSPPASASYEQYF. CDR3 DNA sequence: TGTGCCAGCAGCCCACCGGCTAGCGCCTCATACGAGCAGTACTTC. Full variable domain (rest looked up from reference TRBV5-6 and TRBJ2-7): DAGVTQSPTHLIKTRGQQVTLRCSPKSGHDTVSWYQQALGQGPQFIFQYYEEEERQRGNFPDRFSGHQFPNYSSELNVNALLLGDSALYLCASSPPASASYEQYFGPGTRLTVT.

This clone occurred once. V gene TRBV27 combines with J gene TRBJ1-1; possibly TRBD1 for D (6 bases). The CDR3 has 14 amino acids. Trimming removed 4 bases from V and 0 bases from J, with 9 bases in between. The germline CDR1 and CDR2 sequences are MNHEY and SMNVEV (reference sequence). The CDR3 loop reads CASSWTVMNTEAFF. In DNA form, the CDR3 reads TGTGCCAGCAGTTGGACAGTAATGAACACTGAAGCTTTCTTT.

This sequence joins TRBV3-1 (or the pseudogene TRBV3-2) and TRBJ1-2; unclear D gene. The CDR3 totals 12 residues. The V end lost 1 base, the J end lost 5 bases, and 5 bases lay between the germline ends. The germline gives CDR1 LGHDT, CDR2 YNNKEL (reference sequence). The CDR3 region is CASSQGQYGYTF. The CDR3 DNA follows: TGTGCCAGCAGCCAAGGTCAGTATGGCTACACCTTC.

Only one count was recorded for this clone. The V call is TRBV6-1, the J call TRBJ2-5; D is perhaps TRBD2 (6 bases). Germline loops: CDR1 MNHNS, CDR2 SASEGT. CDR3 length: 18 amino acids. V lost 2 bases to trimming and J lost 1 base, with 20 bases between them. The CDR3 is CASSEPPKWVGGQETQYF. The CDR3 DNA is TGTGCCAGCAGTGAACCCCCTAAATGGGTGGGGGGCCAAGAGACCCAGTACTTC.

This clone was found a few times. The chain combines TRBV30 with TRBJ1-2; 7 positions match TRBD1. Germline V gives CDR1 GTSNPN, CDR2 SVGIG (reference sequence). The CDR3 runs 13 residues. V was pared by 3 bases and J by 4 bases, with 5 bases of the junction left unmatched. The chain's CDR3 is CAWRGGGVYGYTF. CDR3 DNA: TGTGCCTGGAGAGGAGGGGGCGTCTATGGCTACACCTTC. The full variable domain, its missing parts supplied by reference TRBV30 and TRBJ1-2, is SQTIHQWPATLVQPVGSPLSLECTVEGTSNPNLYWYRQAAGRGLQLLFYSVGIGQISSEVPQNLSASRPQDRQFILSSKKLLLSDSGFYLCAWRGGGVYGYTFGSGTRLTVV.

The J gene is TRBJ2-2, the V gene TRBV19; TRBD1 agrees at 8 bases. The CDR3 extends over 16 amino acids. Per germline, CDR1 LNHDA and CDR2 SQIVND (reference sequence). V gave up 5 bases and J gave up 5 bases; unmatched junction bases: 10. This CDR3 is CASSSPDRVRTGELFF. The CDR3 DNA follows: TGTGCCAGTAGTTCGCCGGACAGGGTTCGTACCGGGGAGCTGTTTTTT.

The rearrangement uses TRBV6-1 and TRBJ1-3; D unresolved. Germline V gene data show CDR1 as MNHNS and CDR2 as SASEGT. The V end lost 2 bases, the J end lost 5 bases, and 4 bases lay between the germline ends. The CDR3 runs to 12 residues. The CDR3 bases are TGTGCCAGCAGTGAACAGAGAAACACCATATATTTT. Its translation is CASSEQRNTIYF.

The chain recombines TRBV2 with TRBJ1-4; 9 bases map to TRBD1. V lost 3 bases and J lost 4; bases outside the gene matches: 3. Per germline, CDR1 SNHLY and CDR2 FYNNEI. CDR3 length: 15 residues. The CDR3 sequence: CASSEAGQGNEKLFF. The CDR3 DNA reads TGTGCCAGCAGTGAGGCGGGACAGGGTAATGAAAAACTGTTTTTT.

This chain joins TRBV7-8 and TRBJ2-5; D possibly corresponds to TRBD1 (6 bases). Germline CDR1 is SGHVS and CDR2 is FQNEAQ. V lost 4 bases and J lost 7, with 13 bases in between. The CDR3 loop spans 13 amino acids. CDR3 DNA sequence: TGTGCCAGCAGCTCCCACCTACAGGGGACCCAGTACTTC. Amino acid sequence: CASSSHLQGTQYF.

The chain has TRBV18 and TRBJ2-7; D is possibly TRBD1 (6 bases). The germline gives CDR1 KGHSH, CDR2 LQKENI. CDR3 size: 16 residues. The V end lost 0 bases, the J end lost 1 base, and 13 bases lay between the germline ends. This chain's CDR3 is CASSPPQGSRSYEQYF. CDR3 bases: TGTGCCAGCTCACCACCCCAGGGGAGTAGATCCTACGAGCAGTACTTC.